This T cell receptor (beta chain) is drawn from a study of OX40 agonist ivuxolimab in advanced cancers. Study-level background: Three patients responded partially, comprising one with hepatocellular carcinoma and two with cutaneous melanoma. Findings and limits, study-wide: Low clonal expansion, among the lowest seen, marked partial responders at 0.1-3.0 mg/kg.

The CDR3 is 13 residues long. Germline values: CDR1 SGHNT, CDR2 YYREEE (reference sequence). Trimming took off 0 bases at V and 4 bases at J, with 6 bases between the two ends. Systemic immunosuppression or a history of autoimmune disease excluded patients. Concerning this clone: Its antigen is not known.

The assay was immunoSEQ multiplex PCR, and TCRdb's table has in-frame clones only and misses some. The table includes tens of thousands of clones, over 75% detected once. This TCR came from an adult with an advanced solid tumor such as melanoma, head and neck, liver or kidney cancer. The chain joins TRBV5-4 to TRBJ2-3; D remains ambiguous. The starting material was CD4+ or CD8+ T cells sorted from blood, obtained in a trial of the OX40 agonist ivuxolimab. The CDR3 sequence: CASSLVLADTQYF. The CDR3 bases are TGTGCCAGCAGCTTGGTCCTGGCAGATACGCAGTATTTT.